This T cell receptor beta chain was sequenced for a study of blood T cell repertoires in COVID-19. The wider study: Sites in the United States, Italy and Spain provided acute and convalescent COVID-19 samples.

Authors' data handling: Researchers report that nucleated cell counts were estimated from reference gene primer amplification. The repertoire was sequenced with immunoSEQ multiplex PCR; TCRdb's copy has only in-frame clones and lacks some. The D gene and trimming were derived from the DNA, and the V and J assignments and clone size from that table. The sample has some 700,000 clones, approximately 90% seen once. The sample taken for sequencing was peripheral blood. The sequence derives from a woman aged 18-30 years with acute or convalescent COVID-19.

CDR3 bases: TGCAGCGTCGACTTTACAGGGACCTACGAGCAGTACTTC. It yields the protein CSVDFTGTYEQYF. The chain employs TRBV29-1 and TRBJ2-7; weak D call: TRBD1 (6 bases). The CDR3 is made up of 13 amino acids. Trimming left V 6 bases short and J 2 bases short, with 14 bases between. The germline gives CDR1 SQVTM, CDR2 ANQGSEA.